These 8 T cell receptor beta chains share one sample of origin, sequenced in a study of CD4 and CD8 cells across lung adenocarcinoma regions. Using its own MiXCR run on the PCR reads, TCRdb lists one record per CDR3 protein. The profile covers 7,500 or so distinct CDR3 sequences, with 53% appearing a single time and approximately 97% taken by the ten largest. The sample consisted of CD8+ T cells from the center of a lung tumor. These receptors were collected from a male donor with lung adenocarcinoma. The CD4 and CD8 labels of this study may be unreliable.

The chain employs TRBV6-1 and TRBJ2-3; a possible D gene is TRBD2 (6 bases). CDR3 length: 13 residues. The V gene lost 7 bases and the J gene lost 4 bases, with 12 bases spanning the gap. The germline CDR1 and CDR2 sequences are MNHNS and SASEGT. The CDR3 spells CASMRGLADTQYF. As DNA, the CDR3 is TGTGCCAGCATGCGGGGTTTGGCAGATACGCAGTATTTT.

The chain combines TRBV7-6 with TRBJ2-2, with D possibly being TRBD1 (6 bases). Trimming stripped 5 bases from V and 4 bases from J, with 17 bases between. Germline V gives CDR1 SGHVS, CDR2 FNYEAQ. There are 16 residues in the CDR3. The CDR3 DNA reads TGTGCCAGCAGCCCTGGGACAATCCAAGGCACCGGGGAGCTGTTTTTT. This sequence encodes CASSPGTIQGTGELFF.

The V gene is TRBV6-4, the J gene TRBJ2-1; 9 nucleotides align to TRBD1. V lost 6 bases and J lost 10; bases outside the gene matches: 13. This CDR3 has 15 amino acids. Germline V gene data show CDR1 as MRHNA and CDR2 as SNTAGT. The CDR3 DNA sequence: TGTGCCAGCAGCCGGGGCACAGGGGGCCAGAGGGAGCAGTTCTTC. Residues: CASSRGTGGQREQFF.

In DNA form, the CDR3 reads TGCGCCAGCAGCCCAGGGACAGAACAAGAGACCCAGTACTTC. Protein product: CASSPGTEQETQYF. The chain uses TRBV4-1 and TRBJ2-5; 7 nucleotides align to TRBD1. CDR3 length: 14 amino acids. CDR1 is MGHRA and CDR2 is YSYEKL in the germline V gene. Losses at the gene ends were 4 bases for V and 2 bases for J; bases not matched to a gene: 4.

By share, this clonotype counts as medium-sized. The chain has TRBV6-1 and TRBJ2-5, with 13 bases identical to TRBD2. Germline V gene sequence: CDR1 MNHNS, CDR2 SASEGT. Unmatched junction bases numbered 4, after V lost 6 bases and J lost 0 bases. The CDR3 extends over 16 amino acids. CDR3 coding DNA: TGTGCCAGCAGACGACTAGCGGGAGGAAACCAAGAGACCCAGTACTTC. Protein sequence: CASRRLAGGNQETQYF.

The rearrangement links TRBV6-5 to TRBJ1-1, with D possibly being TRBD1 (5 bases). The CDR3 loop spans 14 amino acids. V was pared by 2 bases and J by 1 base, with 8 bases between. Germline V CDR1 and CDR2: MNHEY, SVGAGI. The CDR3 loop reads CASSYGGKNTEAFF. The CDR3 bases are TGTGCCAGCAGTTACGGGGGGAAGAACACTGAAGCTTTCTTT.

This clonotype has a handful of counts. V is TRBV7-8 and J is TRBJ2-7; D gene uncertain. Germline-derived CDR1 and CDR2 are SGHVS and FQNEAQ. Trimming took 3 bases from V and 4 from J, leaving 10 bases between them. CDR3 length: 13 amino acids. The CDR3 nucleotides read TGTGCCAGCAGCTTTAGTCCAGGTTACGAGCAGTACTTC. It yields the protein CASSFSPGYEQYF. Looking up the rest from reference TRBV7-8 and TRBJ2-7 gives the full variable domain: GAGVSQSPRYKVAKRGQDVALRCDPISGHVSLFWYQQALGQGPEFLTYFQNEAQLDKSGLPSDRFFAERPEGSVSTLKIQRTQQEDSAVYLCASSFSPGYEQYFGPGTRLTVT.

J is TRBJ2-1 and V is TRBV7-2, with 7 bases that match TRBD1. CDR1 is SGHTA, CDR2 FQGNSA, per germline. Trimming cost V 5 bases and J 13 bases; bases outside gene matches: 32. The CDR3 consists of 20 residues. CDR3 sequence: CASSLLVGAGTVTRTETQFF. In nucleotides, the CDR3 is TGTGCCAGCAGCCTGTTAGTGGGGGCTGGGACAGTCACCCGTACGGAGACCCAGTTCTTC.